These 13 T cell receptor beta chains share one sample of origin, sequenced in a study of T-cell reconstitution after alpha-beta-depleted transplantation in children. Unique molecular identifiers tagged the TCRbeta library. TCRdb reprocessed the PCR reads with MiXCR, giving one entry per CDR3 protein. The top ten hold approximately 5% of the sample, which has 900,000 or so distinct CDR3 sequences, 16% seen once. The specimen comprised PBMCs, mostly from graft donor cells, sampled 360 days after TCRalphabeta/CD19-depleted stem cell transplant. These TCRs come from a male patient aged 10-17 years who had a stem cell transplant for acute lymphoblastic leukemia, so the T cells may come from the graft donor.

This clonotype was counted only a few times. This chain joins TRBV7-8 and TRBJ2-2; D ambiguous. The CDR3 totals 14 residues. Per the germline V gene, CDR1 is SGHVS and CDR2 is FQNEAQ. V lost 5 bases and J lost 3, with 10 bases in between. CDR3 protein: CASSRGVDTGELFF. As DNA, the CDR3 is TGTGCCAGCAGCCGTGGGGTGGACACCGGGGAGCTGTTTTTT.

The CDR3 spells CASSYPFGDFMNTEAFF. The CDR3, as DNA: TGTGCCAGCAGCTACCCTTTCGGGGATTTTATGAACACTGAAGCTTTCTTT. V usage is TRBV7-9 and J usage is TRBJ1-1; no definite D call. Germline CDR1 SEHNR, CDR2 FQNEAQ (reference sequence). CDR3 length equals 17 residues. V was shortened by 4 bases and J by 0 bases, with 18 bases between the two germline ends.

This clonotype was recorded a few times. The V call is TRBV28, the J call TRBJ2-7; D is unclear. This CDR3 spans 16 amino acids. Per germline, CDR1 MDHEN and CDR2 SYDVKM. The germline V and J ends were trimmed by 1 base and 2 bases, with 15 bases remaining between them. The CDR3 sequence: CASSLLPGEPTYEQYF. Here the CDR3 DNA reads TGTGCCAGCAGTTTATTGCCAGGCGAGCCTACCTACGAGCAGTACTTC.

The chain joins TRBV19 to TRBJ2-7; no clear D. Per the germline V gene, CDR1 is LNHDA and CDR2 is SQIVND (reference sequence). The CDR3 covers 14 residues. Trimming removed 3 bases at V and 0 bases at J, with 9 bases between. CDR3 nucleotide sequence: TGTGCCAGTAGTATCAGGATTAGCTCCTACGAGCAGTACTTC. It yields the protein CASSIRISSYEQYF.

The chain couples TRBV7-2 to TRBJ2-3; D is undetermined. The CDR3 consists of 15 residues. Trimming took off 1 base at V and 2 bases at J, with 10 bases between the two ends. Germline CDR1 SGHTA, CDR2 FQGNSA. Written as DNA, the CDR3 is TGTGCCAGCAGCTTAGAATCGGTTGTCACAGATACGCAGTATTTT. This translates into CASSLESVVTDTQYF.

This clonotype has a handful of counts. One end of the junction does not line up with germline, which may come from a read error. V usage is TRBV12-3 or TRBV12-4 and J usage is TRBJ2-3; a weak D match, TRBD2 (6 bases). This CDR3 contains 12 residues. CDR3 residues: CASSSLRDFPHF. In DNA form, the CDR3 reads TGTGCCAGCAGTTCGCTTCGGGACTTCCCACATTTT.

V usage is TRBV12-3 or TRBV12-4 and J usage is TRBJ2-3; the match to TRBD1 covers 9 bases. The V and J ends lost 5 bases and 6 bases, in that order; junction bases with no gene match: 3. The CDR3 covers 13 residues. The DNA of the CDR3 is TGTGCCAGCAGTGAAGACAGGGGGGATACGCAGTATTTT. Residues: CASSEDRGDTQYF.

This clonotype appeared a few times. The gene calls are TRBV6-4 and TRBJ2-7; perhaps TRBD2 as D (5 bases). V lost 6 bases to trimming and J lost 2 bases, with 23 bases between them. Germline V CDR1 and CDR2: MRHNA, SNTAGT. The CDR3 sequence is 17 residues long. CDR3 bases: TGTGCCAGCAGGGATAGGGTGGGAGCCACCCTCCCCTACGAGCAGTACTTC. It is translated as CASRDRVGATLPYEQYF.

This clonotype came up many times. V and J are TRBV7-8 and TRBJ1-2; weak D call: TRBD1 (5 bases). This CDR3 region has 14 residues. Germline assignment: CDR1 SGHVS and CDR2 FQNEAQ. V was cut by 1 base and J by 4 bases, with 10 bases left in between. DNA of the CDR3: TGTGCCAGCAGCTTAGATGGGGGGGGCTATGGCTACACCTTC. Translating gives CASSLDGGGYGYTF. The full variable domain, with the rest looked up from reference TRBV7-8 and TRBJ1-2, is GAGVSQSPRYKVAKRGQDVALRCDPISGHVSLFWYQQALGQGPEFLTYFQNEAQLDKSGLPSDRFFAERPEGSVSTLKIQRTQQEDSAVYLCASSLDGGGYGYTFGSGTRLTVV.

DNA for the CDR3: TGTGCCAGCAGGTGGGACAGAACCTACGAGCAGTACTTC. It yields the protein CASRWDRTYEQYF. The J gene is TRBJ2-7, the V gene TRBV2, with 7 nucleotides matching TRBD1. Germline assignment: CDR1 SNHLY and CDR2 FYNNEI. The CDR3 totals 13 residues. The ends lost 6 bases at V and 2 bases at J; junction bases unmatched: 4.

This clonotype was counted a few times. This sequence joins TRBV5-4 and TRBJ2-2; D is possibly TRBD1 (6 bases). CDR3 length: 19 amino acids. V was shortened by 0 bases and J by 1 base, with 19 bases between the two germline ends. Per the germline V gene, CDR1 is SGHNT and CDR2 is YYREEE (reference sequence). The CDR3 spells CASSLAGVSLVVNTGELFF. The CDR3 DNA follows: TGTGCCAGCAGCTTGGCAGGGGTTTCGTTGGTCGTGAACACCGGGGAGCTGTTTTTT.

In this sample, this clonotype turned up a few times. V and J are TRBV29-1 and TRBJ2-7; D call uncertain. This CDR3 contains 13 residues. V was shortened by 5 bases and J by 3 bases, with 14 bases between the two germline ends. From germline, CDR1 is SQVTM and CDR2 ANQGSEA. The CDR3 nucleotides read TGCAGCGTTTGTCAACTCTCCGACTACGAGCAGTACTTC. Its translation: CSVCQLSDYEQYF.

This clonotype was found many times. The chain links TRBV5-1 to TRBJ1-1; TRBD1 matches 10 bases. Germline V lookup: CDR1 SGHRS, CDR2 YFSETQ. J gave up 0 bases and V 4 bases, and 3 bases lay outside the gene matches. This CDR3 is 15 amino acids long. CDR3 sequence: CASSLGQGLNTEAFF. Here the CDR3 DNA reads TGCGCCAGCAGCCTGGGACAGGGGCTGAACACTGAAGCTTTCTTT.